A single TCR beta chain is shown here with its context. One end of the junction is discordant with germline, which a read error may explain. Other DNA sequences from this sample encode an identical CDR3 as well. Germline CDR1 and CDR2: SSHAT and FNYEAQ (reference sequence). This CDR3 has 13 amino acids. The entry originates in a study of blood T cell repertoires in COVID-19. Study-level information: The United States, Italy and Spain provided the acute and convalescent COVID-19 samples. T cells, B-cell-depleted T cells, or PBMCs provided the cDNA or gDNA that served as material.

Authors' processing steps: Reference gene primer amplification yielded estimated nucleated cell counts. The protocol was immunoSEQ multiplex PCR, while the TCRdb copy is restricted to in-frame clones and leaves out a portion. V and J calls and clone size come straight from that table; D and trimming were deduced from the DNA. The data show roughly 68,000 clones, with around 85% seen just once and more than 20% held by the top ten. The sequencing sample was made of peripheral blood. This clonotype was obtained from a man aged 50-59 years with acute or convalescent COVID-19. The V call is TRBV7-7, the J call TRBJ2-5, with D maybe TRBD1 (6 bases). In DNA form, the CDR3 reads TGTGCTAGCAGCGCTGGACAGCAAGAGACCCAGTACTTC. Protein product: CASSAGQQETQYF.